The 10 T cell receptor beta chains below were found in one sample sequenced in a study of cytomegalovirus exposure and HLA in healthy donors. PCR involved 60 Vbeta and 13 Jbeta primers. Generated by immunoSEQ multiplex PCR, the TCRdb table keeps only in-frame clones and is missing some. The data show around 65,000 clones, with roughly 77% seen just once and roughly 4.7% held by the top ten. Sequencing was done on a sample of PBMCs. Source of these receptors: a woman between 25 and 40 years old in good health and CMV-seronegative.

J is TRBJ2-3 and V is TRBV4-1; 9 bases agree with TRBD1. The CDR3 spans 17 residues. CDR1 and CDR2 from the germline V gene are MGHRA and YSYEKL. The trim removed 4 bases at V and 3 bases at J, leaving 11 bases unmatched. The CDR3 DNA reads TGCGCCAGCAGCCGAACCGGGACAGGGATCGTTACAGATACGCAGTATTTT. Amino acids: CASSRTGTGIVTDTQYF.

The rearrangement joins TRBV4-1 to TRBJ2-2, with D perhaps TRBD1 (5 bases). This CDR3 has 16 residues. The V end lost 1 base, the J end lost 0 bases, and 9 bases lay between the germline ends. CDR1 and CDR2 from the germline V gene are MGHRA and YSYEKL. The DNA for the CDR3 is TGCGCCAGCAGCCAAGGCCTCAGGGCGAACACCGGGGAGCTGTTTTTT. This codes for CASSQGLRANTGELFF.

The chain links TRBV25-1 to TRBJ2-5, with D perhaps TRBD2 (6 bases). The CDR3 is 14 amino acids. V lost 1 base, J lost 2 bases, and 8 bases lay in between. The germline V gene encodes CDR1 MGHDK and CDR2 SYGVNS. CDR3 protein: CASSESAGQETQYF. CDR3 nucleotides: TGTGCCAGCAGTGAATCGGCGGGGCAAGAGACCCAGTACTTC.

This clone was observed a few times. V usage is TRBV18 and J usage is TRBJ2-5, with a possible D match to TRBD2 (6 bases). CDR1 is KGHSH, CDR2 LQKENI, per germline. The CDR3 is 13 amino acids. Trimming cost V 5 bases and J 1 base, with 8 bases left between them. The CDR3 loop reads CASSRGLQETQYF. CDR3 nucleotides: TGTGCCAGCTCAAGGGGACTCCAAGAGACCCAGTACTTC.

This chain joins TRBV25-1 and TRBJ2-7; 8 bases line up with TRBD1. V lost 4 bases to trimming and J lost 4 bases; unmatched junction nucleotides: 0. The CDR3 totals 12 residues. Germline-derived CDR1 and CDR2 are MGHDK and SYGVNS. CDR3 bases: TGTGCCAGCAGTGGACAGGGGTACGAGCAGTACTTC. This encodes CASSGQGYEQYF.

J is TRBJ2-2 and V is TRBV4-1; tentative D call: TRBD2 (5 bases). This CDR3 comprises 13 residues. Trimming removed 10 bases from V and 1 base from J, with 10 bases in between. Per germline, CDR1 MGHRA and CDR2 YSYEKL. CDR3 bases: TGCGCCACCGGGGATCAGAACACCGGGGAGCTGTTTTTT. Translation gives CATGDQNTGELFF.

The gene calls are TRBV7-2 and TRBJ1-3, with TRBD1 as a possible D gene (6 bases). Trimming pared 5 bases from V and 4 bases from J, leaving 12 bases between. The germline V gene encodes CDR1 SGHTA and CDR2 FQGNSA. The CDR3 covers 14 residues. The CDR3 reads CASSQSTGGNTIYF. CDR3 nucleotide sequence: TGTGCCAGCAGCCAGTCCACAGGGGGAAACACCATATATTTT.

The J gene is TRBJ2-5, the V gene TRBV27; D is perhaps TRBD2 (5 bases). CDR1 and CDR2 (germline): MNHEY, SMNVEV (reference sequence). This CDR3 region has 13 residues. The V gene lost 2 bases and the J gene lost 3 bases, with 7 bases spanning the gap. The CDR3 here is CASSLMGEETQYF. The CDR3 bases are TGTGCCAGCAGTTTAATGGGAGAAGAGACCCAGTACTTC.

The V gene is TRBV4-1, the J gene TRBJ1-1; possibly TRBD1 for D (5 bases). The germline CDR1 and CDR2 sequences are MGHRA and YSYEKL. Trimming took off 1 base at V and 3 bases at J, with 21 bases between the two ends. The length of the CDR3 is 18 residues. In nucleotides, the CDR3 is TGCGCCAGCAGCCAAGTTAATTTTATCGGCAGGGTGGACACTGAAGCTTTCTTT. Its protein product is CASSQVNFIGRVDTEAFF.

V gene TRBV7-2 combines with J gene TRBJ1-2, with a possible D match to TRBD1 (5 bases). This CDR3 comprises 16 residues. Trimming took off 5 bases at V and 3 bases at J, with 19 bases between the two ends. The germline V gene encodes CDR1 SGHTA and CDR2 FQGNSA. The CDR3 DNA follows: TGTGCCAGCAGCGTCCTGGCAGGGCAACTCCACTATGGCTACACCTTC. Protein product: CASSVLAGQLHYGYTF.